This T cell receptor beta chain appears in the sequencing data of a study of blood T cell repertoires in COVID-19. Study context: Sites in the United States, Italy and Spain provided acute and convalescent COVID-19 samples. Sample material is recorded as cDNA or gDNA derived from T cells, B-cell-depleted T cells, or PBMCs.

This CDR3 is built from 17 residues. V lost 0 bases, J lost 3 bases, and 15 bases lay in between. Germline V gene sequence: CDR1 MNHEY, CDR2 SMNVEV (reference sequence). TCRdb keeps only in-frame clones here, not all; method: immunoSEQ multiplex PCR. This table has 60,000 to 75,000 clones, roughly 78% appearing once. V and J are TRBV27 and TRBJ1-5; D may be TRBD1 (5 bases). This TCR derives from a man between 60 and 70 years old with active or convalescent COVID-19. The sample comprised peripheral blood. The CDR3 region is CASSLSDGRGVNQPQHF. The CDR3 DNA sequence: TGTGCCAGCAGTTTATCGGATGGACGGGGGGTCAATCAGCCCCAGCATTTT.